This T cell receptor (beta chain) was captured by sequencing in a study of tissue T cells after allogeneic stem cell transplantation. In the study overall: Tissue samples with histologically apparent lymphocytes on H&E review were prioritized for sequencing. Findings and limits, study-wide: The patient cohort was small and clinically heterogeneous, with limited sampling depth.

Autopsy tissues spanned esophagus to rectum, liver, skin, and lymphoid organs including spleen. TCRdb's table, derived via immunoSEQ multiplex PCR, lists solely in-frame clones and lacks some. The sample carries about 9,700 clones, 60% to 75% recorded once. This clone was picked up a small number of times. The antigen is not known. The sequence was collected from a woman aged 18-50 years with breast cancer. Sequenced here: tissue from the ileum, sampled at autopsy.

The CDR3 spells CASSLNIGSETQYF. The CDR3, as DNA: TGTGCCAGCAGCTTAAACATAGGGTCGGAGACCCAGTACTTC. The chain links TRBV7-3 to TRBJ2-5, with no clear D. V was pared by 1 base and J by 5 bases, with 11 bases between. This CDR3 has 14 residues. Germline assignment: CDR1 SGHTA and CDR2 FQGTGA.